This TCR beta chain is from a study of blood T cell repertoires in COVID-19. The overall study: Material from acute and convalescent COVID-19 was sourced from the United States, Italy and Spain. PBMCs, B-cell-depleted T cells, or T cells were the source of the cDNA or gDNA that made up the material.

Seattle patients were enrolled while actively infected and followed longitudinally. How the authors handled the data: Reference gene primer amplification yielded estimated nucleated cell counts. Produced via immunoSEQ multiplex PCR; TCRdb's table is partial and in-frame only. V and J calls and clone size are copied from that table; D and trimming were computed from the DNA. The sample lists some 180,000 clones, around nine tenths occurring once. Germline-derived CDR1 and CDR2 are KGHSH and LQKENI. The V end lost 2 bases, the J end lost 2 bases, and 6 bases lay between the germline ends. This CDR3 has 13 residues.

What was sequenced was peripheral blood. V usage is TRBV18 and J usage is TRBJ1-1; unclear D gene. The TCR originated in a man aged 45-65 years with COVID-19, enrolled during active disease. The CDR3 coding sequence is TGTGCCAGCTCACCAGCACTTAACACTGAAGCTTTCTTT. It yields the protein CASSPALNTEAFF.